The 20 T cell receptor beta chains given below trace back to one sample, sequenced in a study of blood T cell repertoires in COVID-19. Libraries were prepared by immunoSEQ multiplex PCR; TCRdb keeps only in-frame clonotypes and omits some of them. The table lists about 150,000 clones, 87% of them singletons. Sequencing was carried out using peripheral blood. The receptors originated from a woman aged 45-60 years with acute or convalescent COVID-19.

The gene calls are TRBV19 and TRBJ1-1, with 9 bases lining up with TRBD1. The J segment lost 5 bases and the V segment lost 5 bases, leaving 9 bases of the junction unmatched. The CDR3 runs to 15 residues. Germline V gene data show CDR1 as LNHDA and CDR2 as SQIVND (reference sequence). Here the CDR3 DNA reads TGTGCCAGTAGTGCGCTGGGACAGGGTCGGACTGAAGCTTTCTTT. It specifies CASSALGQGRTEAFF.

This chain joins TRBV3-1 (or the pseudogene TRBV3-2) and TRBJ2-1, with 8 bases lining up with TRBD2. The germline V gene has CDR1 LGHDT and CDR2 YNNKEL (reference sequence). V was clipped by 0 bases and J by 8 bases; unmatched bases: 9. This CDR3 has 16 residues. The CDR3 DNA reads as TGTGCCAGCAGCCAAGAGGCAAGCGGGAGTAGGGATGAGCAGTTCTTC. Translated, it gives CASSQEASGSRDEQFF.

The chain is built from TRBV29-1 and TRBJ2-1; D is possibly TRBD2 (5 bases). Germline CDR1 and CDR2: SQVTM and ANQGSEA. V was shortened by 4 bases and J by 5 bases, with 9 bases between the two germline ends. The CDR3 consists of 12 residues. CDR3: CSVGGFNNEQFF. In DNA form, the CDR3 reads TGCAGCGTTGGAGGGTTCAACAATGAGCAGTTCTTC.

The chain uses TRBV24-1 and TRBJ1-1, with 7 nucleotides matching TRBD1. J lost 6 bases, V lost 4 bases, and 4 bases had no gene match. The length of the CDR3 is 13 residues. Germline V CDR1 and CDR2: KGHDR, SFDVKD. CDR3 in DNA: TGTGCCACCAGTGAGTACAGGGGTCCTGAAGCTTTCTTT. The encoded protein is CATSEYRGPEAFF.

V and J are TRBV5-4 and TRBJ2-1; TRBD2 matches 8 bases. CDR3 length: 16 residues. After removal of 0 bases from V and 2 bases from J, the junction contained 4 bases not matched to a gene. Looked up from germline, CDR1 is SGHNT and CDR2 is YYREEE (reference sequence). CDR3 protein: CASSLESGLAYNEQFF. The CDR3, as DNA: TGTGCCAGCAGCTTGGAATCGGGACTAGCCTACAATGAGCAGTTCTTC.

The genes are TRBV7-9 and TRBJ2-1, with 7 nucleotides matching TRBD2. Germline values: CDR1 SEHNR, CDR2 FQNEAQ (reference sequence). After removal of 1 base from V and 0 bases from J, the junction contained 3 bases not matched to a gene. This CDR3 region has 16 residues. The CDR3, as DNA: TGTGCCAGCAGCTTAGAGGGCGGGGGCTCCTACAATGAGCAGTTCTTC. Protein: CASSLEGGGSYNEQFF.

The chain recombines TRBV6-5 with TRBJ1-2, with D unresolved. This CDR3 spans 16 amino acids. CDR1 MNHEY and CDR2 SVGAGI come from the germline V gene. Deletions cut 0 bases from V and 4 bases from J, with 15 bases between. The CDR3 sequence is CASSYSSGGLLYGYTF. For the CDR3, the DNA is TGTGCCAGCAGTTACTCCTCGGGAGGCCTCCTCTATGGCTACACCTTC.

The gene calls are TRBV25-1 and TRBJ1-3; TRBD1 aligns across 7 bases. CDR3 length: 14 amino acids. Trimming cost V 2 bases and J 4 bases; bases outside gene matches: 2. The germline CDR1 and CDR2 sequences are MGHDK and SYGVNS. As DNA, the CDR3 is TGTGCCAGCAGTGAAAGGGGGCTAGGAAACACCATATATTTT. It translates to CASSERGLGNTIYF. The variable domain in full, with the rest retrieved from reference TRBV25-1 and TRBJ1-3, is EADIYQTPRYLVIGTGKKITLECSQTMGHDKMYWYQQDPGMELHLIHYSYGVNSTEKGDLSSESTVSRIRTEHFPLTLESARPSHTSQYLCASSERGLGNTIYFGEGSWLTVV.

J is TRBJ2-2 and V is TRBV25-1, with 11 bases that match TRBD1. V shed 6 bases, J shed 5 bases, and the junction held 8 bases outside the gene matches. CDR1 and CDR2 from the germline V gene are MGHDK and SYGVNS. The CDR3 runs 16 residues. CDR3 bases: TGTGCCAGCAGACGGACAGGACAGGGGGCTACCGGGGAGCTGTTTTTT. Its translation: CASRRTGQGATGELFF.

The CDR3 sequence: CASSPDGSSYNSPLHF. CDR3 DNA: TGTGCCAGCAGCCCGGACGGGAGCTCCTATAATTCACCCCTCCACTTT. This sequence joins TRBV11-1 and TRBJ1-6; D unclear. Germline loops: CDR1 SGHAT, CDR2 FQDESV (reference sequence). V lost 5 bases to trimming and J lost 0 bases, with 11 bases between them. This CDR3 contains 16 residues. The full variable domain, with the rest looked up from reference TRBV11-1 and TRBJ1-6, is EAEVAQSPRYKITEKSQAVAFWCDPISGHATLYWYRQILGQGPELLVQFQDESVVDDSQLPKDRFSAERLKGVDSTLKIQPAELGDSAMYLCASSPDGSSYNSPLHFGNGTRLTVT.

The V gene is TRBV4-1, the J gene TRBJ2-4; 10 nucleotides agree with TRBD1. The V gene's germline CDR1 is MGHRA and CDR2 YSYEKL. The junction had 4 bases not matched to a gene; V was cut back by 1 base and J by 1 base. CDR3 size: 17 residues. CDR3 region: CASSQGRGQGAKNIQYF. The DNA for the CDR3 is TGCGCCAGCAGCCAAGGGCGGGGACAGGGGGCCAAAAACATTCAGTACTTC.

The rearrangement joins TRBV5-1 to TRBJ1-2; D might be TRBD1 (5 bases). The germline V and J ends were trimmed by 2 bases and 13 bases, with 15 bases remaining between them. The CDR3 totals 12 residues. Germline loops: CDR1 SGHRS, CDR2 YFSETQ. CDR3: CASSFGGRGGTF. The CDR3 coding sequence is TGCGCCAGCAGCTTCGGGGGTCGGGGTGGCACCTTC.

The chain carries TRBV6-4 and TRBJ2-3; 7 bases fit TRBD1. The CDR3 sequence is 15 residues long. From germline, CDR1 is MRHNA and CDR2 SNTAGT. The V gene end was trimmed by 7 bases and the J gene end by 4 bases; junction bases not matched to a gene: 11. The CDR3: CASNPTGPRSDTQYF. As DNA, the CDR3 is TGTGCCAGCAATCCGACAGGGCCAAGATCAGATACGCAGTATTTT.

The chain is built from TRBV5-1 and TRBJ2-1, with no clear D. The CDR3 length is 14 residues. V was pared by 0 bases and J by 3 bases, with 7 bases between. Germline V gives CDR1 SGHRS, CDR2 YFSETQ. CDR3 sequence (DNA): TGCGCCAGCAGCTTGGAAGGCGGCTACAATGAGCAGTTCTTC. Protein: CASSLEGGYNEQFF.

J is TRBJ1-2 and V is TRBV5-5; 7 nucleotides align to TRBD1. Germline lookup yields CDR1 SGHKS and CDR2 YYEKEE (reference sequence). The CDR3 is 14 residues long. The ends lost 4 bases at V and 3 bases at J; junction bases unmatched: 6. The CDR3 DNA sequence: TGTGCCAGCAGCCTCCGGGACAGAGACTATGGCTACACCTTC. Its protein is CASSLRDRDYGYTF.

The chain couples TRBV6-1 to TRBJ1-2, with D hard to call. This CDR3 region has 14 residues. The V gene lost 2 bases and the J gene lost 8 bases, with 15 bases spanning the gap. The germline gives CDR1 MNHNS, CDR2 SASEGT. CDR3 sequence reads: CASSETTPSSGYTF. CDR3 nucleotide sequence: TGTGCCAGCAGTGAAACTACTCCCTCCTCCGGCTACACCTTC.

The V and J genes are TRBV4-1 and TRBJ1-1, with D hard to call. Germline V CDR1 and CDR2: MGHRA, YSYEKL. This CDR3 spans 12 amino acids. Trimming removed 0 bases from V and 13 bases from J, with 12 bases in between. In DNA, the CDR3 is TGCGCCAGCAGCCAAGATCTGGTGGAGGTTTTCTTT. Translation: CASSQDLVEVFF.

The chain employs TRBV5-4 and TRBJ1-1; 7 nucleotides align to TRBD1. V shed 4 bases, J shed 2 bases, and the junction held 5 bases outside the gene matches. The CDR3 consists of 14 residues. The germline V gene encodes CDR1 SGHNT and CDR2 YYREEE (reference sequence). DNA of the CDR3: TGTGCCAGCAGCCTACAGGGGATAAACACTGAAGCTTTCTTT. Protein product: CASSLQGINTEAFF.

The gene calls are TRBV7-2 and TRBJ2-1; tentative D call: TRBD1 (5 bases). The CDR3 is made up of 17 amino acids. The V end lost 5 bases, the J end lost 0 bases, and 17 bases lay between the germline ends. CDR1 SGHTA and CDR2 FQGNSA come from the germline V gene. CDR3 coding DNA: TGTGCCAGCAGCCCCGGACATCCGACGAGCTCCTACAATGAGCAGTTCTTC. This sequence encodes CASSPGHPTSSYNEQFF.

The gene calls are TRBV5-5 and TRBJ1-1; 7 bases map to TRBD1. The germline V gene encodes CDR1 SGHKS and CDR2 YYEKEE (reference sequence). V lost 5 bases and J lost 1; bases outside the gene matches: 5. The CDR3 consists of 14 residues. The chain's CDR3 is CASRPGQWNTEAFF. DNA of the CDR3: TGTGCCAGCAGACCGGGACAGTGGAACACTGAAGCTTTCTTT. Full variable domain (missing parts from reference TRBV5-5 and TRBJ1-1): DAGVTQSPTHLIKTRGQQVTLRCSPISGHKSVSWYQQVLGQGPQFIFQYYEKEERGRGNFPDRFSARQFPNYSSELNVNALLLGDSALYLCASRPGQWNTEAFFGQGTRLTVV.